The rows below give T cell receptor beta chains drawn from one sample of a study of T-cell memory formation after mild COVID-19. Via MiXCR, TCRdb re-called the 5' RACE reads, giving one row per CDR3 protein. The table records about 120,000 distinct CDR3 sequences, about 24% of them present only once. Sequenced input: PBMCs or a T cell subset sorted from them (not recorded which). Source of these receptors: a man aged 18 to 30 who had mild COVID-19 (a few samples of this study predate the infection). Cell type and time point are not known. Each CDR3 is given with its conserved first and last residue. A D gene is named only where the DNA matches it firmly. Size tells how often a clone was seen (once, few, many) or the class of an expanded clone, and some rows leave it out.

TRBJ2-5	-	many	TRBV2	CASRNAQETQYF	TGTGCCAGCAGAAACGCCCAAGAGACCCAGTACTTC
TRBJ2-1	TRBD1	many	TRBV12-3/TRBV12-4	CASTDGTGDYNEQFF	TGTGCCAGCACGGACGGGACAGGGGATTACAATGAGCAGTTCTTC
TRBJ2-3	TRBD1	-	TRBV4-1	CASSRPGTGTDTQYF	TGCGCCAGCAGCCGTCCCGGGACAGGGACAGATACGCAGTATTTT
TRBJ2-7	-	-	TRBV6-2/TRBV6-3	CASSPKTLLQTSYEQYF	TGTGCCAGCAGCCCTAAGACGTTGTTACAGACGTCCTACGAGCAGTACTTC
TRBJ2-6	TRBD1	few	TRBV12-3/TRBV12-4	CASLTGQVSGANVLTF	TGTGCCAGCCTGACGGGACAGGTTTCTGGGGCCAACGTCCTGACTTTC
TRBJ2-2	-	few	TRBV5-1	CASSSSTGYANTGELFF	TGCGCCAGCAGCTCTAGTACAGGATACGCGAACACCGGGGAGCTGTTTTTT
TRBJ2-2	TRBD2	few	TRBV7-3	CASSYTVERDDTGELFF	TGTGCCAGCAGCTATACCGTGGAGCGGGACGACACCGGGGAGCTGTTTTTT
TRBJ1-1	-	few	TRBV21-1	CARQLKRTEAFF	TGTGCCAGACAACTTAAAAGGACTGAAGCTTTCTTT
TRBJ2-1	TRBD2	few	TRBV10-3	CAISSGDDNEQFF	TGTGCCATCTCTAGCGGGGACGACAATGAGCAGTTCTTC
TRBJ1-5	TRBD1	few	TRBV27	CASRPGQGNQPQHF	TGTGCCAGCAGGCCGGGACAGGGGAATCAGCCCCAGCATTTT
TRBJ2-3	-	-	TRBV10-3	CAISAAAGTDTQYF	TGTGCCATCAGTGCGGCGGCTGGCACAGATACGCAGTATTTT
TRBJ2-1	-	-	TRBV7-2	CASSFGTTPRDEQFF	TGTGCCAGCAGCTTCGGTACCACTCCGCGGGATGAGCAGTTCTTC
TRBJ2-7	-	-	TRBV7-9	CASSGTPSYEQYF	TGTGCCAGCAGTGGGACACCTTCCTACGAGCAGTACTTC
TRBJ1-6	-	few	TRBV29-1	CSRSTEGPFSYNSPLHF	TGCAGCCGTTCTACAGAGGGGCCGTTTTCCTATAATTCACCCCTCCACTTT
TRBJ2-2	TRBD2	-	TRBV7-9	CASSSPLAGTGELFF	TGTGCCAGCAGCTCCCCGCTAGCGGGCACCGGGGAGCTGTTTTTT
TRBJ2-3	-	-	TRBV4-1	CASSQESSLLTDTQYF	TGCGCCAGCAGCCAAGAATCGAGTCTTCTCACAGATACGCAGTATTTT
TRBJ2-3	-	few	TRBV20-1	CSAPGGTDTQYF	TGCAGTGCTCCGGGGGGCACAGATACGCAGTATTTT
TRBJ1-2	-	few	TRBV7-3	CASSTKPMQGDFRLYGYTF	TGTGCCAGCAGCACAAAACCGATGCAGGGTGACTTTCGACTCTATGGCTACACCTTC
TRBJ2-3	TRBD2	few	TRBV20-1	CSAPLGGGSTDTQYF	TGCAGTGCCCCACTGGGCGGGGGTAGCACAGATACGCAGTATTTT
TRBJ1-4	-	-	TRBV29-1	CSVEGVWGGDGKLFF	TGCAGCGTTGAAGGTGTTTGGGGTGGAGATGGAAAACTGTTTTTT
TRBJ2-1	TRBD2	-	TRBV30	CAARLAGDYNEQFF	TGTGCCGCCAGACTAGCGGGGGATTACAATGAGCAGTTCTTC
TRBJ2-1	-	-	TRBV6-6	CASSYSTEPGHSSYNEQFF	TGTGCCAGCAGTTACTCGACAGAGCCGGGACACAGCTCCTACAATGAGCAGTTCTTC
TRBJ2-3	TRBD1	-	TRBV27	CASSRGTGGDTQYF	TGTGCCAGCAGTCGAGGGACAGGGGGAGATACGCAGTATTTT
TRBJ1-5	-	few	TRBV27	CASRTGLGNQPQHF	TGTGCCAGCAGGACAGGCTTGGGCAATCAGCCCCAGCATTTT
TRBJ2-5	-	few	TRBV4-1	CASSPAGETQYF	TGCGCCAGCAGCCCAGCCGGGGAGACCCAGTACTTC
TRBJ2-1	-	-	TRBV7-9	CASSSGWLVGSYNEQFF	TGTGCCAGCAGCTCGGGGTGGCTAGTGGGGTCCTACAATGAGCAGTTCTTC
TRBJ2-1	-	few	TRBV10-3	CAISEFSEPGDEQFF	TGTGCCATCAGTGAATTCAGCGAACCTGGGGATGAGCAGTTCTTC
TRBJ2-1	-	-	TRBV7-9	CASSFEEQFF	TGTGCCAGCAGCTTTGAGGAGCAGTTCTTC
TRBJ1-2	-	-	TRBV7-9	CASSLAQGWDTF	TGTGCCAGCAGCTTAGCACAGGGTTGGGACACCTTC
TRBJ2-3	TRBD2	few	TRBV20-1	CSARDLAGGADTQYF	TGCAGTGCTAGAGATCTAGCGGGGGGGGCAGATACGCAGTATTTT
TRBJ2-4	-	-	TRBV3-1	CASSPTFGWEINIQYF	TGTGCCAGCAGCCCAACTTTTGGGTGGGAGATAAACATTCAGTACTTC
TRBJ1-1	-	few	TRBV29-1	CSVEVTEAFF	TGCAGCGTTGAGGTTACTGAAGCTTTCTTT
TRBJ2-1	-	few	TRBV27	CASSPFEVNNEQFF	TGTGCCAGCAGCCCCTTCGAGGTGAACAATGAGCAGTTCTTC
TRBJ2-3	-	few	TRBV5-1	CASSLQQGEVWTDTQYF	TGCGCCAGCAGCTTGCAGCAGGGGGAGGTATGGACAGATACGCAGTATTTT
TRBJ1-2	-	-	TRBV10-3	CAISETEPYGYTF	TGTGCCATCAGTGAGACAGAGCCCTATGGCTACACCTTC
TRBJ1-5	-	-	TRBV4-1	CASSQIGDNQPQHF	TGCGCCAGCAGCCAAATAGGGGATAATCAGCCCCAGCATTTT
TRBJ2-7	TRBD2	-	TRBV6-2/TRBV6-3	CASTHRTRPYEQYF	TGTGCCAGCACCCATAGGACTAGACCCTACGAGCAGTACTTC